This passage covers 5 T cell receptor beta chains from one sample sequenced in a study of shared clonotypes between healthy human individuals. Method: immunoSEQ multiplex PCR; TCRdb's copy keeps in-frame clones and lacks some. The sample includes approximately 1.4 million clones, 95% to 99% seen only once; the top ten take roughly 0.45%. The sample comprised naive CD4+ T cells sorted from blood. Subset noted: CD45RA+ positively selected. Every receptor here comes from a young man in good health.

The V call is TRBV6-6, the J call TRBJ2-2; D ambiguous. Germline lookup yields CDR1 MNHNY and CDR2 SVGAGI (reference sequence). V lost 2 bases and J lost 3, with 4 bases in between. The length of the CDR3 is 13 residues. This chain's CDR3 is CASSYRDTGELFF. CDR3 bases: TGTGCCAGCAGTTACAGGGACACCGGGGAGCTGTTTTTT.

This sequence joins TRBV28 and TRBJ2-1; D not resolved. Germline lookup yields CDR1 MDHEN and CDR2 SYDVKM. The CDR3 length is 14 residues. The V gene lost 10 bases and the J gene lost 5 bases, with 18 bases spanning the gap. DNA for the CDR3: TGTGCCACCCGGCTGGGTGGATTCCACAATGAGCAGTTCTTC. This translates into CATRLGGFHNEQFF.

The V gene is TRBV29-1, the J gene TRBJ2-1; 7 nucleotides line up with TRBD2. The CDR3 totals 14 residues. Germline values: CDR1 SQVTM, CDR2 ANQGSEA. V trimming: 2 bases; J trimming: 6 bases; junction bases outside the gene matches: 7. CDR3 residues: CSVEPAGVINEQFF. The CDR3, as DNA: TGCAGCGTTGAACCGGCGGGAGTTATCAATGAGCAGTTCTTC.

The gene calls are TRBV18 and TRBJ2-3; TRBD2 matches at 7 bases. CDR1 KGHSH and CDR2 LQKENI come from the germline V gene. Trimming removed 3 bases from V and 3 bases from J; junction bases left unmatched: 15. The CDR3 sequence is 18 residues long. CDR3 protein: CASSPSRERRYKTDTQYF. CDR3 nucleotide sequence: TGTGCCAGCTCACCCTCGCGGGAGAGAAGGTATAAGACAGATACGCAGTATTTT.

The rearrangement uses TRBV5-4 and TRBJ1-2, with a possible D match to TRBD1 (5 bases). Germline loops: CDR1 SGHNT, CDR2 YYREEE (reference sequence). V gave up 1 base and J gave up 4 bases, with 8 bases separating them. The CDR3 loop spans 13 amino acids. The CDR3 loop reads CASSLSQGYGYTF. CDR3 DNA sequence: TGTGCCAGCAGCTTGTCCCAGGGCTATGGCTACACCTTC.